The source of this T cell receptor beta chain is a study of shared clonotypes between healthy human individuals (TCRdb year 2020). For context, the study as a whole: The cohort included a few men and a couple of women between 18 and 49 years of age. For each donor, three plates each were used for CD4 naive and CD4 memory, two plates were used for CD8 naive, and one plate was used for CD8 memory. The study deeply sequenced blood TCR repertoires of five healthy adults to estimate repertoire size and the extent of clonotype sharing between individuals. Libraries were prepared and TCR repertoires were sequenced by different laboratories using diverse techniques, in order to increase sequencing depth and limit assay-specific biases. Between about 0.85 and 9.5 billion PBMCs per donor were obtained by leukapheresis. Study-wide findings and limitations: Even with the large sequencing depth, rarefaction of the sorted-subset datasets indicated that sequencing was incomplete. Sampling was restricted to blood, and TCR repertoires in tissue are likely to differ from TCR repertoires in blood. Larger estimated clonotype richness was generally found for naive subsets than for memory subsets. Sharing across several donors was observed for around 5% of naive CD4, 3% to 3.5% of naive CD8, 2.3% of memory CD4, and around 0.44% of memory CD8 clonotypes. Higher generation probabilities were observed for clonotypes shared by all four sorted-subset donors than for non-shared clonotypes. Pairwise subsampling led to the expectation that sequencing depth would affect the degree of clonotype sharing among donors. The small number of donors limited the genetic and exposure-history diversity represented.

The donors were healthy, HIV-negative adults with no recently reported acute infections or vaccinations. Only Caucasian adults living in Nashville, Tennessee, USA were represented among the donors. Magnetic negative selection was used to enrich CD4+ T cells, after which naive cells were positively selected on CD45RA and the negative fraction became the memory subset. After blood collection by leukapheresis, PBMCs were isolated using Ficoll-Histopaque density gradient centrifugation and then cryopreserved in the vapor phase of liquid nitrogen. Purity and quantity of every magnetically sorted T cell population were checked by analytical flow cytometry. Each sorted fraction had its genomic DNA isolated and then quantified by UV absorbance on a Nanodrop 2000c. V lost 1 base and J lost 2 bases, and the count of bases not matched to a germline gene is 1. The germline V gene provides CDR1 SGHTA and CDR2 FQGTGA. From cysteine to phenylalanine, the CDR3 is 15 amino acids long. Only CDR3 DNA is held: 45 bases, read in frame from base 1.

Note on this clone: It lacks a known antigen. Base qualities are missing; no much larger clone stands one base away. Distinct nucleotide sequences in the sample also encode this CDR3.

TCR CDR3 regions were amplified from genomic DNA by multiplex PCR using the deep immunoSEQ assay. For each cell subset, the extracted genomic DNA was distributed evenly across all wells of several immunoSEQ 96-well plates, and each plate served as one replicate. For sorted subsets, each replicate PCR was loaded with approximately 200 ng genomic DNA, equivalent to roughly 30,000 T cell genomes. Purified libraries were quantified with a Qubit 3.0 fluorometer, sized on a Bioanalyzer 2100, and re-quantified with the KAPA Library Quantification kit. Every immunoSEQ 96-well plate was sequenced on a dedicated single-read 150-cycle Illumina NextSeq 550 flow cell. Concerning the study's data processing: The immunoSEQ output contained only junctional sequences without quality scores, so filtering could not match that applied to full-length reads. Sequences were annotated with PyIR, a Python wrapper for IgBLAST v1.9, using IMGT germline references to assign V/J genes and CDR3. Reads were removed for weak V/J assignments (E-value above 1e-6), missing CDR3, stop codons, out-of-frame junctions, or ambiguous translated residues. A V3J clonotype was defined by an identical inferred V gene, J gene, and CDR3 amino acid sequence. To compute the percentage overlap between repertoires, the number of shared unique clonotypes was divided by the size of the smaller repertoire. Richness of each repertoire was evaluated using RTK rarefaction, the Chao1 estimator, and Recon v2.1 estimates of unobserved clonotypes. For all TCRbeta clonotypes obtained by the gDNA method from a handful of donors, generation probabilities were computed with OLGA. As stored in TCRdb, this immuneACCESS dataset retains in-frame rearrangements with V and J assigned. A fraction of the clones does not appear; measured against another copy, unresolved V genes explain less than half of the discrepancy, and the remainder lacks a known reason. V, J and clone size derive from that table, while D and trimming were established from the DNA sequence. Across this sample there are about 2.3 million clones, with about 92% seen only once. Under 0.45% of the sample belongs to the ten largest clones.

The rearrangement joined TRBV7-3 to TRBJ2-1; 8 bases in the junction line up with TRBD2. This clonotype was sampled from a man between 18 and 29 years old in good health. Some clones in this sample may be carry-over from other donors' samples. Sequenced material: naive CD4+ T cells from PBMCs. The meaning of the sample's cell subset or site label: CD45RA+ positively selected. CDR3 loop: CASSLSGGPYNEQFF. At the DNA level, the sequence is TGTGCCAGCAGCTTAAGCGGGGGGCCCTACAATGAGCAGTTCTTC.